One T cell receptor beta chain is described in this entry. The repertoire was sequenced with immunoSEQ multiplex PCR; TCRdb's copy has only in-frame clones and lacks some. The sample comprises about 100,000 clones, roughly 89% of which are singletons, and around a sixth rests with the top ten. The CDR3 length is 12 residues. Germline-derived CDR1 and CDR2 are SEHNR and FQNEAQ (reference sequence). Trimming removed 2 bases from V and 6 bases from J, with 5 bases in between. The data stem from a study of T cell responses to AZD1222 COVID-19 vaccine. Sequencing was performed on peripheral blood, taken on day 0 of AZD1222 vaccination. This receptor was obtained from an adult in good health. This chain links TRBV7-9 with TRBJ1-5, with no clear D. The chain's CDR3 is CASSLRGQPQHF. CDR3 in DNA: TGTGCCAGCAGCTTACGGGGTCAGCCCCAGCATTTT.